The 27 T cell receptor beta chains below all came from one sample that was sequenced in a study of a mutant IDH1 vaccine in newly diagnosed glioma. Their specific antigens are unknown. Documented time point: week 5, during vaccination. Topical imiquimod accompanied each vaccine dose, which consisted of 300 ug of mutant IDH1 20-mer peptide. The assay was immunoSEQ multiplex PCR, and TCRdb's table has in-frame clones only and misses some. The sample carries about 58,000 clones, around 84% recorded once. The sequencing here drew on PBMCs, taken from a glioma patient whose treatment included an IDH1 peptide vaccine. The source is a woman aged 45-65 years with glioma.

The rearrangement uses TRBV29-1 and TRBJ2-3; D not certain. This CDR3 is built from 12 residues. Germline loops: CDR1 SQVTM, CDR2 ANQGSEA. Deletions cut 6 bases from V and 0 bases from J, with 7 bases between. This chain's CDR3 is CSVSGSTDTQYF. CDR3 nucleotide sequence: TGCAGCGTGTCTGGTAGCACAGATACGCAGTATTTT.

J is TRBJ1-2 and V is TRBV7-2; D not certain. From germline, CDR1 is SGHTA and CDR2 FQGNSA. V lost 4 bases and J 8 bases, leaving 20 bases between the germline ends. CDR3 length: 15 residues. This CDR3 is CASSSISFSGSGYTF. CDR3 bases: TGTGCCAGCAGCTCCATTAGCTTTTCGGGGAGCGGCTACACCTTC.

The rearrangement joins TRBV7-9 to TRBJ1-1; D call uncertain. The V gene lost 1 base and the J gene lost 7 bases, with 4 bases spanning the gap. This CDR3 is built from 11 residues. Germline CDR1 is SEHNR and CDR2 is FQNEAQ (reference sequence). The CDR3, as DNA: TGTGCCAGCAGCTTAGGGCTTGAAGCTTTCTTT. Protein: CASSLGLEAFF.

This chain uses TRBV29-1 with TRBJ2-2, with D unclear. CDR1 is SQVTM and CDR2 is ANQGSEA in the germline V gene. CDR3 size: 15 residues. Between the trimmed V and J ends, which lost 2 bases and 0 bases, there was a span of 10 bases. The CDR3 nucleotides are TGCAGCGTTGAAAGCGACGCAACGAACACCGGGGAGCTGTTTTTT. Translating gives CSVESDATNTGELFF.

The V gene is TRBV7-2, the J gene TRBJ2-5; TRBD2 aligns across 8 bases. CDR1 is SGHTA, CDR2 FQGNSA, per germline. The CDR3 has 15 amino acids. Trimming at V came to 8 bases and at J to 5 bases, leaving 13 bases not matched to a gene. The CDR3 region has the DNA TGTGCCAGCGCCTCGCTCGGGGGGGCATGGGAGACCCAGTACTTC. Its protein product is CASASLGGAWETQYF.

This clone was detected a few times. The chain is built from TRBV10-1 and TRBJ1-1, with TRBD1 matching 7 bases. In germline, CDR1 is WNHNN, CDR2 SYGVQD (reference sequence). The CDR3 totals 16 residues. Trimming cost V 2 bases and J 0 bases; bases outside gene matches: 6. As DNA, the CDR3 is TGCGCCAGCAGTGAGAAGGGACAGATAATGAACACTGAAGCTTTCTTT. This gives the protein CASSEKGQIMNTEAFF.

V gene TRBV25-1 combines with J gene TRBJ2-1; TRBD2 matches at 10 bases. V lost 1 base and J lost 7; bases outside the gene matches: 13. The CDR3 spans 18 residues. The germline gives CDR1 MGHDK, CDR2 SYGVNS. This CDR3 is CASSESLAGPGVDNEQFF. For the CDR3, the DNA is TGTGCCAGCAGTGAATCACTAGCGGGGCCTGGGGTGGATAATGAGCAGTTCTTC.

This sequence joins TRBV25-1 and TRBJ1-1, with TRBD1 matching 8 bases. V lost 5 bases, J lost 0 bases, and 8 bases stayed unmatched. The CDR3 totals 16 residues. Germline CDR1 reads MGHDK; CDR2 reads SYGVNS. For the CDR3, the DNA is TGTGCCAGCAGTCCGCGGACAGGGACCCTGAACACTGAAGCTTTCTTT. It yields the protein CASSPRTGTLNTEAFF.

The chain joins TRBV4-1 to TRBJ1-5, with D perhaps TRBD1 (5 bases). The CDR3 has 15 residues. The germline gives CDR1 MGHRA, CDR2 YSYEKL. Trimming shortened V by 2 bases and J by 7 bases, and 15 bases separated the two germline ends. CDR3 amino acids: CASSQISLGAQPQHF. CDR3 DNA sequence: TGCGCCAGCAGCCAAATCTCTCTCGGGGCCCAGCCCCAGCATTTT.

The chain recombines TRBV2 with TRBJ2-3, with TRBD2 matching over 7 bases. V shed 7 bases and J 2 bases; nucleotides not matched to a gene: 6. This CDR3 region has 14 residues. CDR1 and CDR2 from the germline V gene are SNHLY and FYNNEI. CDR3 bases: TGTGCCAGCAAATACGGGACTACCACAGATACGCAGTATTTT. As protein: CASKYGTTTDTQYF.

The V and J genes are TRBV7-2 and TRBJ1-1, with D tentatively TRBD1 (5 bases). Germline V gene sequence: CDR1 SGHTA, CDR2 FQGNSA. V lost 4 bases and J 0 bases, leaving 9 bases between the germline ends. This CDR3 is 14 amino acids long. Here the CDR3 DNA reads TGTGCCAGCAGCTCAGGGTACATGAACACTGAAGCTTTCTTT. As protein: CASSSGYMNTEAFF.

The gene calls are TRBV7-9 and TRBJ2-1; 12 bases are shared with TRBD1. This CDR3 is 15 amino acids long. Germline values: CDR1 SEHNR, CDR2 FQNEAQ (reference sequence). J lost 9 bases, V lost 7 bases, and 10 bases had no gene match. The CDR3 coding sequence is TGTGCCAGCATAAGTACGGGACAGGGGGCTGGTGAGCAGTTCTTC. It is translated as CASISTGQGAGEQFF.

This clone was detected only a few times. The V call is TRBV20-1, the J call TRBJ1-1; no clear D. V was clipped by 2 bases and J by 10 bases, with 11 bases between them. Germline-derived CDR1 and CDR2 are DFQATT and SNEGSKA (reference sequence). This CDR3 contains 11 residues. The CDR3 DNA follows: TGCAGTGCTAGACGTGGGGTGGGAGCTTTCTTT. Its translation is CSARRGVGAFF.

In its sample, this clone was seen once. The chain carries TRBV6-5 and TRBJ2-7; D perhaps matches TRBD1 (7 bases). This CDR3 has 15 amino acids. Per the germline V gene, CDR1 is MNHEY and CDR2 is SVGAGI. Between the trimmed V and J ends, which lost 6 bases and 5 bases, there was a span of 20 bases. DNA of the CDR3: TGTGCCAGCAGCGCCAGGGGGACTCCTCGCCACGAGCAGTACTTC. Amino acid sequence: CASSARGTPRHEQYF.

V is TRBV5-1 and J is TRBJ2-7, with 10 bases fitting TRBD2. J was trimmed by 6 bases and V by 2 bases; bases with no gene match: 8. There are 15 residues in the CDR3. Germline CDR1 SGHRS, CDR2 YFSETQ. The CDR3 spells CASSLASGGTSEQYF. CDR3 DNA: TGCGCCAGCAGCTTAGCTAGCGGGGGAACGAGCGAGCAGTACTTC.

The V call is TRBV6-6, the J call TRBJ2-5; D not certain. The CDR3 loop spans 13 amino acids. V was clipped by 6 bases and J by 0 bases, with 8 bases between them. CDR1 and CDR2 from the germline V gene are MNHNY and SVGAGI (reference sequence). In DNA form, the CDR3 reads TGTGCCAGCAGACTCCGACACCAAGAGACCCAGTACTTC. Translating gives CASRLRHQETQYF.

This chain joins TRBV6-1 and TRBJ1-1, with D unresolved. V was cut by 8 bases and J by 6 bases, with 10 bases left in between. Germline lookup yields CDR1 MNHNS and CDR2 SASEGT. The CDR3 has 11 residues. Here the CDR3 reads CASAGPPEAFF. The CDR3 bases are TGTGCCAGCGCCGGGCCCCCTGAAGCTTTCTTT.

This clone was seen just once. This sequence joins TRBV10-1 and TRBJ2-7, with D uncertain. The CDR3 extends over 13 amino acids. Germline CDR1 reads WNHNN; CDR2 reads SYGVQD (reference sequence). V was trimmed by 2 bases and J by 6 bases, leaving 11 bases between them. This CDR3 is CASSEGRVREQYF. CDR3 nucleotides: TGCGCCAGCAGTGAGGGTCGGGTTCGCGAGCAGTACTTC.

The chain recombines TRBV7-9 with TRBJ1-2; D gene ambiguous. Trimming removed 1 base at V and 4 bases at J, with 7 bases between. The germline V gene encodes CDR1 SEHNR and CDR2 FQNEAQ (reference sequence). This CDR3 has 13 residues. The CDR3: CASSLGPGYGYTF. The DNA for the CDR3 is TGTGCCAGCAGCTTAGGTCCGGGCTATGGCTACACCTTC.

The J gene is TRBJ1-1, the V gene TRBV5-3, with TRBD1 identical over 9 bases. TRBV5-3 is an ORF, and what it does is uncertain. The CDR3 is made up of 11 amino acids. V shed 2 bases and J 11 bases; nucleotides not matched to a gene: 1. CDR3 sequence (DNA): TGTGCCAGAAGCTTCGGACAGGGGGCTTTCTTT. Amino acid sequence: CARSFGQGAFF.

This clone was observed once. The chain combines TRBV5-1 with TRBJ1-4; weak D call: TRBD1 (5 bases). With 0 bases removed from V and 5 bases from J, the gap between germline ends came to 11 bases. Per the germline V gene, CDR1 is SGHRS and CDR2 is YFSETQ. The CDR3 has 15 residues. CDR3 in amino acids: CASSLGQLVNEKLFF. In nucleotides, the CDR3 is TGCGCCAGCAGCTTGGGACAGCTAGTGAATGAAAAACTGTTTTTT.

In this sample, this clone turned up a few times. For the CDR3, the DNA is TGTGCCAGTACCGACGGGGTAAACTACAATGAGCAGTTCTTC. It yields the protein CASTDGVNYNEQFF. The chain employs TRBV27 and TRBJ2-1; perhaps TRBD2 as D (5 bases). This CDR3 region has 14 residues. CDR1 MNHEY and CDR2 SMNVEV come from the germline V gene (reference sequence). Between the trimmed V and J ends, which lost 9 bases and 3 bases, there was a span of 15 bases.

The J gene is TRBJ1-3, the V gene TRBV19, with D maybe TRBD1 (6 bases). CDR3 length: 16 amino acids. Per germline, CDR1 LNHDA and CDR2 SQIVND (reference sequence). The ends were cut back, 10 bases at V and 5 bases at J, with 24 bases in the middle. The CDR3 DNA follows: TGTGCCACCACCGTGAGGGGCAGGGGAAGGAGAAACACCATATATTTT. Protein sequence: CATTVRGRGRRNTIYF.

J is TRBJ1-1 and V is TRBV10-2; D not certain. Trimming cost V 0 bases and J 2 bases, with 16 bases left between them. The CDR3 has 17 amino acids. Germline-derived CDR1 and CDR2 are WSHSY and SAAADI. The CDR3 protein is CASSESYSGHLNTEAFF. The CDR3 DNA reads as TGCGCCAGCAGTGAGTCGTACAGCGGCCATCTTAACACTGAAGCTTTCTTT.

The chain has TRBV19 and TRBJ1-2, with D perhaps matching TRBD1 (5 bases). The CDR3 consists of 14 residues. Trimming shortened V by 4 bases and J by 1 base, and 10 bases separated the two germline ends. Germline CDR1 is LNHDA and CDR2 is SQIVND (reference sequence). CDR3 sequence (DNA): TGTGCCAGTAGTACCTTCGACAGTAACTATGGCTACACCTTC. Translation gives CASSTFDSNYGYTF.

The rearrangement uses TRBV29-1 and TRBJ1-1; 10 nucleotides line up with TRBD1. Trimming at V came to 4 bases and at J to 5 bases, leaving 7 bases not matched to a gene. Germline V gene data show CDR1 as SQVTM and CDR2 as ANQGSEA. The CDR3 loop spans 14 amino acids. The CDR3 DNA is TGCAGCGTTGGGATGACAGGGGGCGCGACTGAAGCTTTCTTT. Residues: CSVGMTGGATEAFF. Based on the CDR3 plus reference TRBV29-1 and TRBJ1-1, the full variable domain is SAVISQKPSRDICQRGTSLTIQCQVDSQVTMMFWYRQQPGQSLTLIATANQGSEATYESGFVIDKFPISRPNLTFSTLTVSNMSPEDSSIYLCSVGMTGGATEAFFGQGTRLTVV.

The V call is TRBV2, the J call TRBJ1-3; 9 bases align to TRBD1. The CDR3 runs 18 residues. J lost 0 bases, V lost 4 bases, and 10 bases had no gene match. Germline V gene sequence: CDR1 SNHLY, CDR2 FYNNEI. This CDR3 is CASSVGTGYIASGNTIYF. CDR3 bases: TGTGCCAGCAGTGTAGGGACAGGGTACATTGCCTCTGGAAACACCATATATTTT.